The entry that follows covers one T cell receptor beta chain sequence. This sample was included in a study of brain T cells in children with intractable seizures. Germline values: CDR1 LGHDT, CDR2 YNNKEL (reference sequence). There are 15 residues in the CDR3. J gave up 2 bases and V 0 bases, and 2 bases lay outside the gene matches. Clones were read by immunoSEQ multiplex PCR, and TCRdb kept only the in-frame ones, dropping some. In the table there are a few hundred thousand clones, 93% of which are singletons. Time point noted: blood from clinic visit 5 months post-surgery; TSC patient then seizure free.

The chain carries TRBV3-1 (or the pseudogene TRBV3-2) and TRBJ2-5, with 8 bases lining up with TRBD2. The TCR originated in a boy in the first two years of life with tuberous sclerosis and intractable seizures. This material consisted of peripheral blood, taken approximately 5 months after surgery. CDR3 loop: CASSQEGLGQETQYF. DNA for the CDR3: TGTGCCAGCAGCCAAGAGGGACTAGGGCAAGAGACCCAGTACTTC.